The table lists the clone carrying this T cell receptor beta chain with many counts. This sample stems from a study of T cells in Graves' hyperthyroidism and ophthalmopathy. The investigators amplified TCR beta CDR3 regions from RNA transcripts. During a first-round RT-PCR of the TCR CDR3, the HTBI primer set was used. TCRdb re-analysed the multiplex PCR reads in MiXCR, keeping a single row per CDR3 protein. In the table there are around 580,000 distinct CDR3 sequences, 40% to 55% of which are singletons. The sequence came from a woman between 18 and 30 years old with Graves' hyperthyroidism. The sequencing input was peripheral blood or thyroid tissue (not recorded which).

In DNA, the CDR3 is TGCGCCAGCAGCTTGGGACCTGAAGCCAATCAGCCCCAGCATTTT. Encoded protein: CASSLGPEANQPQHF. This chain links TRBV5-1 with TRBJ1-5; D is unclear. The CDR3 contains 15 residues. Germline CDR1 and CDR2: SGHRS and YFSETQ. V lost 0 bases and J 3 bases, leaving 10 bases between the germline ends.